What follows are 14 T cell receptor beta chains derived from one specimen sequenced in a study of blood T cells in healthy people across ages. It was with a sample-barcoded 5' primer and a J-beta primer mix that a second PCR of roughly 7 to 12 cycles was run. TCRdb re-analysed the 5' RACE reads in MiXCR, keeping a single row per CDR3 protein. The sample has over 950,000 distinct CDR3 sequences; about two fifths are singletons. The specimen was blood. These receptors all come from a man between 18 and 29 years old in good health.

V gene TRBV7-9 combines with J gene TRBJ1-4, with 9 bases that match TRBD1. CDR1 is SEHNR, CDR2 FQNEAQ, per germline (reference sequence). This CDR3 has 14 amino acids. Trimming removed 4 bases from V and 4 bases from J; junction bases left unmatched: 1. For the CDR3, the DNA is TGTGCCAGCAGCTCGACAGGGGGTAATGAAAAACTGTTTTTT. Translated, it gives CASSSTGGNEKLFF.

The chain employs TRBV21-1 and TRBJ2-5; the table's TRBD2 call for D was not verified on the DNA. TRBJ2-7 explains the end of the DNA better; the J call may be wrong. TRBV21-1 is a known pseudogene. This CDR3 spans 15 amino acids. This CDR3 is CASSIPAGESYEQYF. In DNA form, the CDR3 reads TGTGCCAGCAGCATCCCAGCGGGGGAATCCTACGAGCAGTACTTC.

The chain uses TRBV7-9 and TRBJ2-1; D may be TRBD2 (6 bases). The germline gives CDR1 SEHNR, CDR2 FQNEAQ (reference sequence). Trimming took 5 bases from V and 4 from J, leaving 18 bases between them. The CDR3 has 16 residues. The CDR3, as DNA: TGTGCCAGCAGCCCACGGGGACTCCTCCCATACAATGAGCAGTTCTTC. Translated, it gives CASSPRGLLPYNEQFF. Drawing the rest from reference TRBV7-9 and TRBJ2-1, the complete variable domain is DTGVSQNPRHKITKRGQNVTFRCDPISEHNRLYWYRQTLGQGPEFLTYFQNEAQLEKSRLLSDRFSAERPKGSFSTLEIQRTEQGDSAMYLCASSPRGLLPYNEQFFGPGTRLTVL.

The V gene is TRBV20-1, the J gene TRBJ1-2; D ambiguous. The V gene's germline CDR1 is DFQATT and CDR2 SNEGSKA (reference sequence). The CDR3 is 12 amino acids. The CDR3 protein is CSPIGSNYGYTF. CDR3 nucleotide sequence: TGCAGCCCCATAGGGTCGAACTATGGCTACACCTTC.

This clonotype was counted only a few times. The chain joins TRBV18 to TRBJ2-4; possibly TRBD1 or TRBD2 for D (6 bases each). Germline loops: CDR1 KGHSH, CDR2 LQKENI. V was pared by 5 bases and J by 0 bases, with 14 bases between. This CDR3 has 16 residues. In DNA form, the CDR3 reads TGTGCCAGCTCAACCGGGGGACACGAAGCCAAAAACATTCAGTACTTC. Its protein product is CASSTGGHEAKNIQYF. The whole variable domain, remainder taken from reference TRBV18 and TRBJ2-4, is NAGVMQNPRHLVRRRGQEARLRCSPMKGHSHVYWYRQLPEEGLKFMVYLQKENIIDESGMPKERFSAEFPKEGPSILRIQQVVRGDSAAYFCASSTGGHEAKNIQYFGAGTRLSVL.

The J gene is TRBJ1-1, the V gene TRBV5-5, with 12 bases identical to TRBD1. J was trimmed by 0 bases and V by 4 bases; bases with no gene match: 7. Germline V lookup: CDR1 SGHKS, CDR2 YYEKEE (reference sequence). This CDR3 has 17 residues. CDR3 nucleotide sequence: TGTGCCAGCAGCACGGGGACAGGGGGCAACATGAACACTGAAGCTTTCTTT. Translated: CASSTGTGGNMNTEAFF. Full variable domain (remainder filled in from reference TRBV5-5 and TRBJ1-1): DAGVTQSPTHLIKTRGQQVTLRCSPISGHKSVSWYQQVLGQGPQFIFQYYEKEERGRGNFPDRFSARQFPNYSSELNVNALLLGDSALYLCASSTGTGGNMNTEAFFGQGTRLTVV.

The chain combines TRBV5-1 with TRBJ1-2; no firm D call. The CDR3 consists of 14 residues. V shed 3 bases and J shed 2 bases, with 11 bases lying between them. Germline CDR1 and CDR2: SGHRS and YFSETQ. As DNA, the CDR3 is TGCGCCAGCAGCTCGGACGGTTCGAACTATGGCTACACCTTC. Translated: CASSSDGSNYGYTF.

The chain uses TRBV27 and TRBJ2-7; D is ambiguous. V was shortened by 5 bases and J by 3 bases, with 8 bases between the two germline ends. The CDR3 length is 12 residues. Germline V gene data show CDR1 as MNHEY and CDR2 as SMNVEV (reference sequence). The CDR3 bases are TGTGCCAGCAGTCCCTCTCTCTACGAGCAGTACTTC. Amino acids: CASSPSLYEQYF.

V usage is TRBV4-1 and J usage is TRBJ2-2; D assignment may be TRBD1 or TRBD2 (5 bases each). The V gene's germline CDR1 is MGHRA and CDR2 YSYEKL. V lost 1 base, J lost 5 bases, and 14 bases lay in between. The CDR3 runs to 16 residues. In DNA, the CDR3 is TGCGCCAGCAGCCAAGGATGGCAGGGACGAACCGGGGAGCTGTTTTTT. Residues: CASSQGWQGRTGELFF.

The chain employs TRBV7-2 and TRBJ2-7; D is unclear. CDR3 length: 13 residues. Germline-derived CDR1 and CDR2 are SGHTA and FQGNSA. The V gene lost 7 bases and the J gene lost 1 base, with 11 bases spanning the gap. The CDR3, as DNA: TGTGCCAGCAACTCCTTCCCATCCTACGAGCAGTACTTC. As protein: CASNSFPSYEQYF.

This clonotype occurred a few times. The V call is TRBV6-2 or TRBV6-3, the J call TRBJ2-7; no definite D call. The V and J ends lost 2 bases and 0 bases respectively, with 5 bases between them. Germline V CDR1 and CDR2: MNHEY, SVGEGT. The CDR3 loop spans 13 amino acids. CDR3 nucleotide sequence: TGTGCCAGCAGTTACACGAGCTCCTACGAGCAGTACTTC. It encodes CASSYTSSYEQYF.

This clonotype was seen only a few times. The J gene is TRBJ1-5, the V gene TRBV20-1; D possibly corresponds to TRBD1 (6 bases). The V gene lost 6 bases and the J gene lost 11 bases, with 23 bases spanning the gap. The CDR3 has 14 amino acids. CDR1 is DFQATT and CDR2 is SNEGSKA in the germline V gene (reference sequence). The CDR3 nucleotides are TGCAGTGCGCCACAGGGTGGGTCTTTTTTATCCCAGCATTTT. Encoded protein: CSAPQGGSFLSQHF.

There are a few counts of this clonotype. The genes are TRBV6-6 and TRBJ2-1; 7 bases are a match to TRBD1. With V trimmed by 5 bases and J by 7 bases, 8 bases remained unmatched. The CDR3 runs 14 residues. From germline, CDR1 is MNHNY and CDR2 SVGAGI (reference sequence). The CDR3 bases are TGTGCCAGCAGTACAGCGGACAGGCATAATGAGCAGTTCTTC. Amino acid sequence: CASSTADRHNEQFF.

This clonotype has only a few counts. The CDR3 DNA sequence: TGTGCCAGCAGCGTAGATGGGGGGGGCCAGGGGAATGAGCAGTTCTTC. The encoded protein is CASSVDGGGQGNEQFF. V is TRBV9 and J is TRBJ2-1, with a possible D match to TRBD2 (7 bases). Trimming pared 0 bases from V and 7 bases from J, leaving 17 bases between. Germline CDR1 SGDLS, CDR2 YYNGEE. The CDR3 runs 16 residues.